This T cell receptor beta chain is drawn from a study of blood T cells in healthy people across ages. For the second PCR, which ran for about 7 to 11 cycles, a sample-barcoded 5' primer and a J-beta primer mix were used. Tagging of each cDNA molecule was performed by a template-switch adaptor with 12 random nucleotides. TCRdb re-called the 5' RACE reads with MiXCR, one entry per CDR3 protein. The sample holds approximately 850,000 distinct CDR3 sequences, roughly 64% seen once. This CDR3 has 16 residues. Germline values: CDR1 MNHNY, CDR2 SVGAGI (reference sequence). With V trimmed by 8 bases and J by 7 bases, 17 bases remained unmatched. On this clonotype itself: Antigen unknown.

General observations from the study: Investigators treated diversity estimates from one million T cells as underestimates. Naive T cell percentage by flow cytometry tracked strongly with beta diversity.

Caucasian individuals from Russia who were healthy and aged roughly 6 to 90 acted as donors. The specimen sequenced was blood. The receptor comes from a man aged 25 to 40 in good health. The rearrangement uses TRBV6-6 and TRBJ2-1; TRBD2 matches at 7 bases. The CDR3, as DNA: TGTGCCAGCCTCAACGGCCCGGGGGGACTTCGGAATGAGCAGTTCTTC. Translated: CASLNGPGGLRNEQFF.